This T cell receptor beta chain was recorded in a study of cytomegalovirus exposure and HLA in healthy donors. Study findings and constraints: A later analysis linked a missense variant in DCLRE1C to the trimming of TCR beta V and J genes. A later look showed TCR association rates differing by HLA locus, highest for DRB1 and lowest for HLA-C. The productive fraction for most TCR beta V segments was about 90% or about 30% in an earlier analysis. Analysis was performed later, and it showed HLA-associated TCR beta chains to be more clonally expanded than equally common others.

Notes on this clone: Its target is unknown.

V shed 0 bases and J shed 0 bases, with 10 bases lying between them. Germline CDR1 and CDR2: LGHNA and YNFKEQ. This CDR3 is 16 amino acids long. A multiplex PCR was run with 60 Vbeta primers and 13 Jbeta primers. Clones were read by immunoSEQ multiplex PCR, and TCRdb kept only the in-frame ones, dropping some. The sample has over 85,000 clones, just over 75% seen once; the top ten hold roughly 13%. This chain uses TRBV4-2 with TRBJ2-3, with D possibly TRBD1 on 7 matching bases. The sequenced sample was PBMCs. This sequence was found in a man aged 30 to 45 in good health and CMV-seropositive. CDR3 in amino acids: CASSQEEGASTDTQYF. In DNA form, the CDR3 reads TGTGCCAGCAGCCAAGAGGAGGGGGCGAGCACAGATACGCAGTATTTT.